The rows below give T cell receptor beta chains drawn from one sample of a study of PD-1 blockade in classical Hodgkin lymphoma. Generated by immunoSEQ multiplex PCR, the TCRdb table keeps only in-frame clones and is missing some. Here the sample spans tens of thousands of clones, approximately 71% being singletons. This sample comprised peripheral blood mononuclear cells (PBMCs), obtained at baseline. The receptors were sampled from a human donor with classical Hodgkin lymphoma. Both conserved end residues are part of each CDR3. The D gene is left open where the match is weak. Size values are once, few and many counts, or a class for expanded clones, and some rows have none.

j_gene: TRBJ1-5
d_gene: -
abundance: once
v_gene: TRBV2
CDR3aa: CASRRDLNQPQHF
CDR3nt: TGTGCCAGCCGCAGGGATCTAAATCAGCCCCAGCATTTT

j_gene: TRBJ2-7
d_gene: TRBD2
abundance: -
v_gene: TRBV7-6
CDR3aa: CASSPGTSGIHEQYF
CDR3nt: TGTGCCAGCAGCCCCGGGACTAGCGGGATCCACGAGCAGTACTTC

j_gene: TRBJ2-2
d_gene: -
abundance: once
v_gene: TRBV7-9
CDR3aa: CASSSGAGTGELFF
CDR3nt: TGTGCCAGCAGCTCCGGGGCCGGCACCGGGGAGCTGTTTTTT

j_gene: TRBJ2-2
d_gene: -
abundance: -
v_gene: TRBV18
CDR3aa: CASSQKQGASNTGELFF
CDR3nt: TGTGCCAGCTCCCAAAAACAGGGTGCTTCAAACACCGGGGAGCTGTTTTTT

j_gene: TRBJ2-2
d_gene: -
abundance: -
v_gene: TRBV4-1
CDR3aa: CASSLVNTGELFF
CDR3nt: TGCGCCAGCAGCCTCGTAAACACCGGGGAGCTGTTTTTT

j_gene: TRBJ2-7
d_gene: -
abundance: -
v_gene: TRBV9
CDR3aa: CASSVAGTPTYEQYF
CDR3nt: TGTGCCAGCAGCGTAGCCGGGACACCTACCTACGAGCAGTACTTC

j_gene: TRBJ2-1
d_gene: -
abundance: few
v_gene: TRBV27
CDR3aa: CASSPPAGVGGNEQFF
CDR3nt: TGTGCCAGCAGCCCCCCCGCAGGGGTGGGAGGCAATGAGCAGTTCTTC

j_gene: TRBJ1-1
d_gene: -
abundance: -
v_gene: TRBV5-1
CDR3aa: CASSLDVNTEAFF
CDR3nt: TGCGCCAGCAGCTTGGATGTGAACACTGAAGCTTTCTTT

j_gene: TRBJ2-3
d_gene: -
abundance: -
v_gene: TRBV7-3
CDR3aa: CASSLHTDTQYF
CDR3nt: TGTGCCAGCAGCCTTCACACAGATACGCAGTATTTT

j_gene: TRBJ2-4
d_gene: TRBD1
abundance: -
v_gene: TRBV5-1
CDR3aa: CASSHRTGENIQYF
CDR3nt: TGCGCCAGCAGCCACAGGACAGGTGAAAACATTCAGTACTTC

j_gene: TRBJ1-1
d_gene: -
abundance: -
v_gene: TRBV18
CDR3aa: CASSPPETRDRAFF
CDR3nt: TGTGCCAGCTCACCACCTGAAACCCGCGATAGGGCTTTCTTT

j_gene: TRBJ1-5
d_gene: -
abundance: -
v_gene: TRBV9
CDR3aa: CASSVGSSNQPQHF
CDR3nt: TGTGCCAGCAGCGTAGGATCTAGCAATCAGCCCCAGCATTTT

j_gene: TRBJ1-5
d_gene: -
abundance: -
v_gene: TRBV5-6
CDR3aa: CASSLSPGDDQPQHF
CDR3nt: TGTGCCAGCAGCTTGAGTCCGGGGGATGATCAGCCCCAGCATTTT

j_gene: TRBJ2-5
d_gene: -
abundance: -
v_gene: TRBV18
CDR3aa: CASSPPAEEETQYF
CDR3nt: TGTGCCAGCTCGCCGCCAGCGGAGGAAGAGACCCAGTACTTC

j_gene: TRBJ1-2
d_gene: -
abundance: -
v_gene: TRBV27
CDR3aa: CASSSQTGTNYGYTF
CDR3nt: TGTGCCAGCAGCTCCCAGACGGGAACAAACTATGGCTACACCTTC

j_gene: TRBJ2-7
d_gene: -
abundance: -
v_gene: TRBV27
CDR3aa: CASMVGQSYEQYF
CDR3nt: TGTGCCAGCATGGTTGGACAGAGCTACGAGCAGTACTTC

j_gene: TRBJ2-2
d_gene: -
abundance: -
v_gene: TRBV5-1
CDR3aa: CASSLAHPGELFF
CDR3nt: TGCGCCAGCAGCTTGGCGCATCCCGGGGAGCTGTTTTTT

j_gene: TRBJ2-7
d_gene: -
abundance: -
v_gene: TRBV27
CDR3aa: CASSLILASSYEQYF
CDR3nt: TGTGCCAGCAGTTTAATTCTTGCCAGCTCCTACGAGCAGTACTTC

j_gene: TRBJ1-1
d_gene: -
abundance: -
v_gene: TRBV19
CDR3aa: CASSIGNTEAFF
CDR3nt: TGTGCCAGTAGTATAGGGAACACTGAAGCTTTCTTT

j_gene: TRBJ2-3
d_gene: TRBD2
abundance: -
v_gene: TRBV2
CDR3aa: CASSRSGGWTDTQYF
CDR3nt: TGTGCCAGCAGTCGAAGCGGGGGGTGGACAGATACGCAGTATTTT

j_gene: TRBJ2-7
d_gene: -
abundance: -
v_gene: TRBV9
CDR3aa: CASSVEGRLFPYEQYF
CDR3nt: TGTGCCAGCAGCGTAGAGGGCAGGCTGTTTCCCTACGAGCAGTACTTC

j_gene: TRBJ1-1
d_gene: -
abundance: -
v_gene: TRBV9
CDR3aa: CASSPRNTEAFF
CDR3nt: TGTGCCAGCAGTCCAAGGAACACTGAAGCTTTCTTT

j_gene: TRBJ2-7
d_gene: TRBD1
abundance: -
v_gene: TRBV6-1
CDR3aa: CAISKPDRAYEQYF
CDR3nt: TGTGCCATCAGTAAACCGGACAGGGCCTACGAGCAGTACTTC

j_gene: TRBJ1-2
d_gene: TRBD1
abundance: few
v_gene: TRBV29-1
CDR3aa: CSAGTGSPNYGYTF
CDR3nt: TGCAGCGCCGGGACAGGGAGTCCGAACTATGGCTACACCTTC

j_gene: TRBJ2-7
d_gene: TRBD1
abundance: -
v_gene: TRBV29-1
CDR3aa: CSARDRGEQYF
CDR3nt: TGCAGCGCCCGGGACAGGGGCGAGCAGTACTTC

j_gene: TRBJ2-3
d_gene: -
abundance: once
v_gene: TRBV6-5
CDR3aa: CASSSGDTQYF
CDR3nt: TGTGCCAGCAGTTCTGGAGATACGCAGTATTTT

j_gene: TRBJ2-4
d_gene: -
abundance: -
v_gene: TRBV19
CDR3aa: CASSILQRAKNIQYF
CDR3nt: TGTGCCAGTAGTATTCTCCAGAGGGCCAAAAACATTCAGTACTTC

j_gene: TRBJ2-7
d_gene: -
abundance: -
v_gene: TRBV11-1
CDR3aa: CASSPYHSTTAYEQYF
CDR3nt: TGTGCCAGCAGCCCCTACCATTCGACTACCGCCTACGAGCAGTACTTC

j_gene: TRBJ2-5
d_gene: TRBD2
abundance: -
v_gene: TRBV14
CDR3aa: CASSQDGGRGETQYF
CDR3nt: TGTGCCAGCAGCCAAGACGGGGGGAGAGGGGAGACCCAGTACTTC

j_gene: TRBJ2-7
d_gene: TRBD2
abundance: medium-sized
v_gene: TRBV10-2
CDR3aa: CASNPSGPSYEQYF
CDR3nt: TGCGCCAGCAACCCTAGCGGGCCGTCCTACGAGCAGTACTTC

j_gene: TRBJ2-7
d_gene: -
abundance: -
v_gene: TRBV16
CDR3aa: CASSTSGSGTVYF
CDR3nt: TGTGCCAGCAGCACCTCGGGTAGCGGGACAGTGTACTTC

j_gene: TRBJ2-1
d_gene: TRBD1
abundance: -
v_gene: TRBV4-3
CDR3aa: CASSQDRTGAYNEQFF
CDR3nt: TGCGCCAGCAGCCAAGATAGGACAGGGGCCTACAATGAGCAGTTCTTC

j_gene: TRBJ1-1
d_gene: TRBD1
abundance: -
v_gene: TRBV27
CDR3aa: CASSAGTVNTEAFF
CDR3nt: TGTGCCAGCAGTGCCGGGACAGTGAACACTGAAGCTTTCTTT

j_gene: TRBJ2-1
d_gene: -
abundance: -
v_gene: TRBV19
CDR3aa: CASSTQRGGREQFF
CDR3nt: TGTGCCAGTAGTACTCAAAGGGGGGGTAGGGAGCAGTTCTTC

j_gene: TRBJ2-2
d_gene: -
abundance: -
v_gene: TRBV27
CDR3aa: CASTTPGRGIEELFF
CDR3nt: TGTGCCAGCACCACTCCGGGACGGGGAATTGAGGAGCTGTTTTTT

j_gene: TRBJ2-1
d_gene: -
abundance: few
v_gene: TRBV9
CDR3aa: CASNVPLYNEQFF
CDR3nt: TGTGCCAGCAACGTCCCCTTATACAATGAGCAGTTCTTC

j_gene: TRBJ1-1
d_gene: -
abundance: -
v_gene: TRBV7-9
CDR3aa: CASSLREYTEAFF
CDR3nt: TGTGCCAGCAGCTTAAGGGAGTACACTGAAGCTTTCTTT

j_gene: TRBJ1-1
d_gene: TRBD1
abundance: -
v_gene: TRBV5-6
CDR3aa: CASSFGTVTEAFF
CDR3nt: TGTGCCAGCAGCTTCGGGACAGTCACTGAAGCTTTCTTT

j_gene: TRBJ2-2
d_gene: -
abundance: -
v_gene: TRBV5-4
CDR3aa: CASSLPGAGTGELFF
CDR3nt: TGTGCCAGCAGCTTGCCAGGGGCTGGAACCGGGGAGCTGTTTTTT

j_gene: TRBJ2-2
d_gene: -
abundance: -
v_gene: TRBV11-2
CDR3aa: CASSYTGTGELFF
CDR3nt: TGTGCCAGCAGCTATACAGGCACCGGGGAGCTGTTTTTT

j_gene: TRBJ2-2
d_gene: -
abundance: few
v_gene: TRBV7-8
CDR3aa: CASSEGGELFF
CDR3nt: TGTGCCAGCAGCGAGGGCGGGGAGCTGTTTTTT

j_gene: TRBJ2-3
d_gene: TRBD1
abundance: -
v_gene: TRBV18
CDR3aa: CASSPTNRGFTDTQYF
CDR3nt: TGTGCCAGCTCACCAACGAACAGGGGCTTCACAGATACGCAGTATTTT

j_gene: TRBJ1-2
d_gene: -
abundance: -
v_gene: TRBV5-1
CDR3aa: CASSLGDTQIHNYGYTF
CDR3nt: TGCGCCAGCAGCTTGGGGGACACCCAGATTCATAACTATGGCTACACCTTC

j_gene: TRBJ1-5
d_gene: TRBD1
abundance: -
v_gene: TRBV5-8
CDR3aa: CASSFRGPYQPQHF
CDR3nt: TGTGCCAGCAGCTTCAGGGGGCCCTATCAGCCCCAGCATTTT

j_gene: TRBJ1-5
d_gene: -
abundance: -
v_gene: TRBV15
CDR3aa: CATSRALGSNQPQHF
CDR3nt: TGTGCCACCAGCAGAGCTTTAGGTAGCAATCAGCCCCAGCATTTT

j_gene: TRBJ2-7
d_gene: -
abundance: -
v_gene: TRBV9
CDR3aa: CASSVGGYYEQYF
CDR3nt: TGTGCCAGCAGCGTAGGGGGCTATTACGAGCAGTACTTC

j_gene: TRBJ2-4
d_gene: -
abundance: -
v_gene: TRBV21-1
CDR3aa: CASSMAAGGCGIQYF
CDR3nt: TGTGCCAGCAGCATGGCGGCAGGGGGCTGTGGCATTCAGTACTTC

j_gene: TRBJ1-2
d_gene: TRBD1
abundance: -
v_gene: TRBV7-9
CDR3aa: CASSPLQGYYGYTF
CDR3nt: TGTGCCAGCAGCCCCCTACAGGGGTACTATGGCTACACCTTC

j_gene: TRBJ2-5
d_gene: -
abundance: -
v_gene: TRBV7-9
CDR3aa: CASAQASAQETQYF
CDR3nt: TGTGCCAGCGCCCAAGCTAGCGCTCAAGAGACCCAGTACTTC